This TCR beta chain was obtained from a study of blood T cell repertoires in COVID-19. Study at large: There were acute and convalescent COVID-19 samples, and they came from the United States, Italy and Spain. PBMCs, B-cell-depleted T cells, or T cells were the source of the cDNA or gDNA that made up the material.

The CDR3 runs 15 residues. The germline CDR1 and CDR2 sequences are LNHDA and SQIVND (reference sequence). V shed 5 bases and J shed 1 base, with 14 bases lying between them. As handled by the study authors: Amplified reference gene primers provided the basis for estimating nucleated cell counts. Produced via immunoSEQ multiplex PCR; TCRdb's table is partial and in-frame only. The DNA was the basis for D and trimming; V, J and clone size are from that table. The data hold under 40,000 clones, with approximately 94% observed a single time. J is TRBJ2-5 and V is TRBV19; weak D call: TRBD1 (7 bases). The sequence was collected from a human donor with active COVID-19. The donor label of this sample is uncertain. Specimen: peripheral blood. CDR3 nucleotides: TGTGCCAGTAGTGGGAGGACAGGAGCCCAAGAGACCCAGTACTTC. This encodes CASSGRTGAQETQYF.